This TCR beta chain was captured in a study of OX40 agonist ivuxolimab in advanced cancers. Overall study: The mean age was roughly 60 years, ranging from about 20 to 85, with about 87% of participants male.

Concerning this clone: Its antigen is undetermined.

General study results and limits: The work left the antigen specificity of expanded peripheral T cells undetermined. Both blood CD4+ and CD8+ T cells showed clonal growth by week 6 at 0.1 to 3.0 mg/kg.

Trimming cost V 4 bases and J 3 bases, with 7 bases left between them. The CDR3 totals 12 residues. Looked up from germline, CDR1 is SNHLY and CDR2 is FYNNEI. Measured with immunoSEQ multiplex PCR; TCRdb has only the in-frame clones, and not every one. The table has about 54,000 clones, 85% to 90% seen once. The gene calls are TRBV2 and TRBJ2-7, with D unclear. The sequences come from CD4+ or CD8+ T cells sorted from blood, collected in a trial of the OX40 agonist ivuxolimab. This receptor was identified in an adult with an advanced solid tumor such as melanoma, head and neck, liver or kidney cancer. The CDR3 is CASSGELYEQYF. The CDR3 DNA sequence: TGTGCCAGCAGTGGTGAACTCTACGAGCAGTACTTC.